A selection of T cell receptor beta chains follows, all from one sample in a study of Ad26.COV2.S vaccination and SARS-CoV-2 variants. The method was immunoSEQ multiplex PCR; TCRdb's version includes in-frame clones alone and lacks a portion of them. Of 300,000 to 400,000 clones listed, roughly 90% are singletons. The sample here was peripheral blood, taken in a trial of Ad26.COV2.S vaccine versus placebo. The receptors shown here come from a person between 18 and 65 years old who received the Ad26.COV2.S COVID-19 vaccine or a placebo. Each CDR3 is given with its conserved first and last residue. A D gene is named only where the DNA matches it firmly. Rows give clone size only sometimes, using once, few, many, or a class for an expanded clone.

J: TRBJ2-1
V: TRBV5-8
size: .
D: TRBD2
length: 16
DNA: TGTGCCAGCAGCCTGACCACTAGCGGGAGAGGGAATGAGCAGTTCTTC
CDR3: CASSLTTSGRGNEQFF

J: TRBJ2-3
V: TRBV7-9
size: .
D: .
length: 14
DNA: TGTGCCAGCAGCTTTGCCGCAAGCACAGATACGCAGTATTTT
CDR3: CASSFAASTDTQYF

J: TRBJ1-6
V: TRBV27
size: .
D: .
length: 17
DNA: TGTGCCAGCAGTCCAACCCTCGGGGGCAGGGGTAGATTACCCCTCCACTTT
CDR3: CASSPTLGGRGRLPLHF

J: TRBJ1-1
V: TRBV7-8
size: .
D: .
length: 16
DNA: TGTGCCAGCAGCTTAGGGACGGGTAACGCGAACACTGAAGCTTTCTTT
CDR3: CASSLGTGNANTEAFF

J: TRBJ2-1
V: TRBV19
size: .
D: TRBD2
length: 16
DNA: TGTGCCAGTATCCCCGGGGGGGTACGGGGGATCAATGAGCAGTTCTTC
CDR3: CASIPGGVRGINEQFF

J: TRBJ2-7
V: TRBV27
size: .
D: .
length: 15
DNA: TGTGCCAGCAGTTTAATCCCGGACACCTCCTACGAGCAGTACTTC
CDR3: CASSLIPDTSYEQYF

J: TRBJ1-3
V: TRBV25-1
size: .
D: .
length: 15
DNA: TGTGCCAGCACCAAAGCAGGGAGCTCTGGAAACACCATATATTTT
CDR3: CASTKAGSSGNTIYF

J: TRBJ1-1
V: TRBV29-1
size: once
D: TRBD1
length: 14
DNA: TGCAGCGTTGATCCCGGGACAGCGAACACTGAAGCTTTCTTT
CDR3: CSVDPGTANTEAFF

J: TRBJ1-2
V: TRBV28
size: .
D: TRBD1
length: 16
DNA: TGTGCCAGCAGTCTCGAACCGGGACAGGGTGGGTATGGCTACACCTTC
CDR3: CASSLEPGQGGYGYTF

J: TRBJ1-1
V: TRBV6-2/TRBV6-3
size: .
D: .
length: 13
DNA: TGTGCCAGCAGTTACGGTGGGGGGACTGAAGCTTTCTTT
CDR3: CASSYGGGTEAFF

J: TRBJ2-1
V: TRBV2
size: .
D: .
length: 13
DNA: TGTGCCAGCAGTGAACAGGAATACAATGAGCAGTTCTTC
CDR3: CASSEQEYNEQFF

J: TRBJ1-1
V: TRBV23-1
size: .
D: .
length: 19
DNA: TGCGCCAGCAGTCATTCCTTAACGGCCTTTGACAGTCCGGCCACTGAAGCTTTCTTT
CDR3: CASSHSLTAFDSPATEAFF

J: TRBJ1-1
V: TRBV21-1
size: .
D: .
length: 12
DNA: TGTGCCAGCATCTTAGGGTACACTGAAGCTTTCTTT
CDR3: CASILGYTEAFF

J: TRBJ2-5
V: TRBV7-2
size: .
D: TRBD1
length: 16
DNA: TGTGCCAGCAGCTTATTGGGGACAGGGTTTCGGGAGACCCAGTACTTC
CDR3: CASSLLGTGFRETQYF

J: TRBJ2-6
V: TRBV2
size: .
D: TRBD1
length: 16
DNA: TGTGCCAGCAGCCCTACAGGGGGCTCTGGGGCCAACGTCCTGACTTTC
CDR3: CASSPTGGSGANVLTF

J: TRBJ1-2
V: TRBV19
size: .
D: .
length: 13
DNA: TGTGCCAGTAAGAAGGGGCAGGGGTATGGCTACACCTTC
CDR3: CASKKGQGYGYTF

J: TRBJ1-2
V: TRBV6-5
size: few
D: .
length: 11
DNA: TGTGCCAGCAGAAGGGCAAATGGCTACACCTTC
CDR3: CASRRANGYTF

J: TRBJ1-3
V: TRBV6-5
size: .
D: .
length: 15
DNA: TGTGCCAGCAGTTACTCGATAATGTCTGGAAACACCATATATTTT
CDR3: CASSYSIMSGNTIYF

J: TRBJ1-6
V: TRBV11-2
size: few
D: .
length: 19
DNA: TGTGCCAGCAGCTTTCATGACAGGACGACTGGATCCTATAATTCACCCCTCCACTTT
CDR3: CASSFHDRTTGSYNSPLHF

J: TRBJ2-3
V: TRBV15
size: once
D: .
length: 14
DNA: TGTGCCACCAGCCGGTGGCGGGACACAGATACGCAGTATTTT
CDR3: CATSRWRDTDTQYF

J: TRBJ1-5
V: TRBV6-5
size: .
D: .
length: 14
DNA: TGTGCCAGCAGTTACTCGGCCGGGGGTCAGCCCCAGCATTTT
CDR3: CASSYSAGGQPQHF

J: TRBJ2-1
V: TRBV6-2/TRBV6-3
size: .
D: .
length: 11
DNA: TGTGCCAGCAGTTATTGGGGGGAGCAGTTCTTC
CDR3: CASSYWGEQFF

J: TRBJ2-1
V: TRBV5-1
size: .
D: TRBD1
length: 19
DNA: TGCGCCAGCAGCTTGGAGTTAGGGGGCAGCTTCATCGCCTACAATGAGCAGTTCTTC
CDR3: CASSLELGGSFIAYNEQFF

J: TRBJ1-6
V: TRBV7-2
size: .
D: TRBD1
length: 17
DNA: TGTGCCAGCAGCTCGGGACAGGGGCGGAGGTCCAATTCACCCCTCCACTTT
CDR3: CASSSGQGRRSNSPLHF

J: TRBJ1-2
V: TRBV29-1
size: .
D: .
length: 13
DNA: TGCAGCGTAACAGGTGACCCGAACTATGGCTACACCTTC
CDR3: CSVTGDPNYGYTF

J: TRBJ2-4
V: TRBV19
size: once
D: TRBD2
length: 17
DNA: TGTGCCAGTAGTATAGATTTTAGCGGGACAGCCAAAAACATTCAGTACTTC
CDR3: CASSIDFSGTAKNIQYF

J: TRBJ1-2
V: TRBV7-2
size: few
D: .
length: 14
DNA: TGTGCCAGCAGCTTAGGAACGGGGTCCTATGGCTACACCTTC
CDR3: CASSLGTGSYGYTF

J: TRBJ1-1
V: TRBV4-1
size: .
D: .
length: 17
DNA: TGCGCCAGCAGCCAACACCCAAGGGGGAGGGGGAACACTGAAGCTTTCTTT
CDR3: CASSQHPRGRGNTEAFF

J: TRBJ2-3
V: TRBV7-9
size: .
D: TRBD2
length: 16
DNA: TGTGCCAGCAGCACAGGGACTAGCGGGGCAACAGATACGCAGTATTTT
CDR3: CASSTGTSGATDTQYF

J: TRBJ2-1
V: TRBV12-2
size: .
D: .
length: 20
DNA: TGTGCAAGTCCCCCCCTAACCAAGGGATTCAACCTCAGCTCCTACAATGAGCAGTTCTTC
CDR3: CASPPLTKGFNLSSYNEQFF

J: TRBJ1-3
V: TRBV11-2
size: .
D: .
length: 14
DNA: TGTGCCAGCAGCTTAGGGGGATACCGAAACACCATATATTTT
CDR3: CASSLGGYRNTIYF

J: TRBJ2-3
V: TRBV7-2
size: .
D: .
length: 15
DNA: TGTGCCAGCAGCTTGGGGCTAGCCGAGGCAGATACGCAGTATTTT
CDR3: CASSLGLAEADTQYF

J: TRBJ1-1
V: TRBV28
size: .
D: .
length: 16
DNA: TGTGCCAGCATTACCTCAGGGGTATCCCTGAACACTGAAGCTTTCTTT
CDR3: CASITSGVSLNTEAFF

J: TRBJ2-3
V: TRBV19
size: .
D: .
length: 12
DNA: TGTGCCAGTACAGATCGACAGTCTAGGCAGTATTTT
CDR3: CASTDRQSRQYF

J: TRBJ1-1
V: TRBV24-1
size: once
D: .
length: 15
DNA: TGTGCCACCAGTGGATTTCGGCCTCTGAACACTGAAGCTTTCTTT
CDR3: CATSGFRPLNTEAFF

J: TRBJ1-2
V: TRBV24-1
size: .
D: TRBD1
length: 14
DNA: TGTGCCACCAGTGATAGACAGGGAGTCGATGGCTACACCTTC
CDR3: CATSDRQGVDGYTF

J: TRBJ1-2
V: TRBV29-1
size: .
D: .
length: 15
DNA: TGCAGCGTTGAAATTGGTGGCAGGGGAATCTATGGCTACACCTTC
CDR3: CSVEIGGRGIYGYTF

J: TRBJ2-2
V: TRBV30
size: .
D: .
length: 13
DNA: TGTGCCTGGATTGCTGGCGGGACCGGGGAGCTGTTTTTT
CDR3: CAWIAGGTGELFF

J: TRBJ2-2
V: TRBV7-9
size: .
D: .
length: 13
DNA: TGTGCCAGCAGCTCCAGCGGGACCGGGGAGCTGTTTTTT
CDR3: CASSSSGTGELFF

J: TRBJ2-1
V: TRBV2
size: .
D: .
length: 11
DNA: TGTGCCAGCAGTGGTGTGGGGCCGCAGTTCTTC
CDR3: CASSGVGPQFF

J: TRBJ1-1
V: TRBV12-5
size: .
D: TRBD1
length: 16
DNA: TGTGCTAGTGGTTTGGCCTGGGGACAGTTGAACACTGAAGCTTTCTTT
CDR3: CASGLAWGQLNTEAFF

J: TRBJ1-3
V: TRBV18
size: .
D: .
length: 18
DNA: TGTGCCAGCTCACCTCAAAAAGTCAGGGAATTGTCTGGAAACACCATATATTTT
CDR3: CASSPQKVRELSGNTIYF

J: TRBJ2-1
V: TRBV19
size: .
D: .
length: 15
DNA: TGTGCCAGTAGTACTATTGGATCCACCTACAATGAGCAGTTCTTC
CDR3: CASSTIGSTYNEQFF

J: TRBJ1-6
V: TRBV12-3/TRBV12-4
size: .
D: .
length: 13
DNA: TGTGCCAGCACCCCCCAGGGTAATTCACCCCTCCACTTT
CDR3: CASTPQGNSPLHF

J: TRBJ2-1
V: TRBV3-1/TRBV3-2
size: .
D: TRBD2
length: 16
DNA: TGTGCCAGCAGCGACCTACTAGCGGAGGCCTACAATGAGCAGTTCTTC
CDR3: CASSDLLAEAYNEQFF

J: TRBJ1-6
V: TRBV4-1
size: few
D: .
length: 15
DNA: TGCGCCAGCAGCCAAGACCGGGGTTTCAGTTCACCCCTCCACTTT
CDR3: CASSQDRGFSSPLHF

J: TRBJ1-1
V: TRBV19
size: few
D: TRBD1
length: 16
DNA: TGTGCCAGTAGCCTGACAGGGGATCTCATGAACACTGAAGCTTTCTTT
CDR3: CASSLTGDLMNTEAFF

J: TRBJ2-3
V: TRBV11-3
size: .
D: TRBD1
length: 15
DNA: TGTGCCAGCAGCTTAGGGGACAGCTACACAGATACGCAGTATTTT
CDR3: CASSLGDSYTDTQYF

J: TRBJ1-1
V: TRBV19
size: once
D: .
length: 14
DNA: TGTGCCAGTAGTATCAGTCGGGTCAACACTGAAGCTTTCTTT
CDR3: CASSISRVNTEAFF

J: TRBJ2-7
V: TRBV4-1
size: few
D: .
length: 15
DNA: TGCGCCAGCAGCCAAGTAGGAGTCGGAACGTACGAGCAGTACTTC
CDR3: CASSQVGVGTYEQYF

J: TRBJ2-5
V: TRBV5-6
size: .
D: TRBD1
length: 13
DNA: TGTGCCAGCAGCTGGACAGGGTTAGAGACCCAGTACTTC
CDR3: CASSWTGLETQYF

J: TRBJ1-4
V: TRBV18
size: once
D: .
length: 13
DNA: TGTGCCAGCTCAGCACTAGAAAATGAAAAACTGTTTTTT
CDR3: CASSALENEKLFF

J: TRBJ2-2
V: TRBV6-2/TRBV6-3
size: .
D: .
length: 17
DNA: TGTGCCAGCAGTTACAACAGCCGGGCCTTTTTCACCGGGGAGCTGTTTTTT
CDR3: CASSYNSRAFFTGELFF